These T cell receptor beta chains were read from a single sample in a study of neurological immune-mediated disorders. TCRdb re-called the 5' RACE reads with MiXCR, one entry per CDR3 protein. This table has about 71,000 distinct CDR3 sequences, under 3.5% appearing once. Sequencing was carried out using PBMCs. All receptors derive from a middle-aged man with multiple sclerosis. CDR3s include the opening cysteine and the closing phenylalanine or tryptophan. The D gene is left open where the match is weak. Clone size, where shown, is once, few, many, or a class for clones that have expanded.

d_gene	v_gene	abundance	j_gene	CDR3aa	CDR3nt
.	TRBV12-3/TRBV12-4	many	TRBJ1-3	CASSADRHSGNTIYF	TGTGCCAGCAGTGCCGACCGTCACTCTGGAAACACCATATATTTT
.	TRBV7-2	many	TRBJ1-5	CASSFGALYSNQPQHF	TGTGCCAGCAGCTTCGGGGCCCTCTATAGCAATCAGCCCCAGCATTTT
.	TRBV20-1	many	TRBJ2-5	CSATPPKRETQYF	TGCAGTGCTACCCCACCCAAAAGGGAGACCCAGTACTTC
.	TRBV4-2	many	TRBJ2-1	CASSPRRVWQNNEQFF	TGTGCCAGCAGTCCGCGCCGAGTGTGGCAGAACAATGAGCAGTTCTTC
.	TRBV5-1	many	TRBJ2-5	CASRIRGSQEETQYF	TGCGCCAGCAGAATCAGGGGCTCCCAAGAGGAGACCCAGTACTTC
TRBD2	TRBV3-1	many	TRBJ2-5	CASSQELAGAETQYF	TGTGCCAGCAGCCAAGAACTAGCGGGAGCAGAGACCCAGTACTTC
.	TRBV5-1	many	TRBJ2-1	CASSLTGRGSYNEQFF	TGCGCCAGCAGCTTGACAGGTAGGGGCTCCTACAATGAGCAGTTCTTC
.	TRBV6-5	many	TRBJ1-2	CASSYSPTESYGYTF	TGTGCCAGCAGTTACTCCCCGACAGAGAGCTATGGCTACACCTTC
TRBD1	TRBV5-1	many	TRBJ1-1	CASSQPGQGIFEAFF	TGCGCCAGCAGCCAACCGGGACAGGGGATTTTTGAAGCTTTCTTT
TRBD1	TRBV6-5	many	TRBJ1-1	CASKRTGWTEAFF	TGTGCCAGCAAAAGGACAGGGTGGACTGAAGCTTTCTTT
TRBD1	TRBV18	.	TRBJ1-2	CASSSPGQFLYGYTF	TGTGCCAGCTCATCACCGGGACAGTTCCTATATGGCTACACCTTC
TRBD2	TRBV7-2	many	TRBJ2-1	CASSLSGLATEQFF	TGTGCCAGCAGCTTATCGGGACTAGCTACTGAGCAGTTCTTC
.	TRBV5-5	.	TRBJ1-2	CASSRGQSVNYGYTF	TGTGCCAGCAGCCGAGGACAGTCCGTTAACTATGGCTACACCTTC
.	TRBV6-5	many	TRBJ2-1	CASSARGEQFF	TGTGCCAGCAGCGCCCGGGGAGAGCAGTTCTTC
.	TRBV7-2	many	TRBJ1-3	CASSLESWLNTIYF	TGTGCCAGCAGCTTAGAGAGCTGGTTAAACACCATATATTTT
TRBD2	TRBV20-1	many	TRBJ2-7	CSAPGGDGYEQYF	TGCAGTGCCCCTGGGGGGGACGGCTACGAGCAGTACTTC
TRBD1	TRBV5-1	many	TRBJ2-7	CASSLDYRDRGGEQYF	TGCGCCAGCAGCTTGGACTATCGGGACAGGGGGGGCGAGCAGTACTTC
.	TRBV20-1	many	TRBJ1-1	CSAREGRGNTEAFF	TGCAGTGCTAGAGAAGGACGGGGGAACACTGAAGCTTTCTTT
.	TRBV29-1	many	TRBJ2-1	CSSLVFNEQFF	TGCAGCTCCCTAGTGTTTAATGAGCAGTTCTTC
.	TRBV20-1	many	TRBJ1-6	CSASRPGAPLHF	TGCAGTGCTAGCCGCCCGGGGGCACCCCTCCACTTT
.	TRBV7-9	.	TRBJ2-2	CASSLTLANTGELFF	TGTGCCAGCAGCTTAACGCTAGCGAACACCGGGGAGCTGTTTTTT
.	TRBV5-1	few	TRBJ1-5	CASRYREGNKTQNF	TGCGCCAGCAGATACAGAGAGGGGAATAAGACCCAGAATTTT
TRBD2	TRBV27	many	TRBJ2-4	CASSLAGGPKNIQYF	TGTGCCAGCAGCCTGGCGGGGGGCCCCAAAAACATTCAGTACTTC
TRBD2	TRBV20-1	.	TRBJ2-3	CSARGSGGAPPADTQYF	TGCAGTGCTAGAGGTAGCGGGGGGGCCCCTCCCGCAGATACGCAGTATTTT
.	TRBV20-1	many	TRBJ2-7	CSARKSLNYEQYF	TGCAGTGCTAGAAAGAGCCTGAACTACGAGCAGTACTTC
.	TRBV20-1	many	TRBJ2-7	CSVSTLNRYEQYF	TGCAGTGTTTCAACACTGAACCGCTACGAGCAGTACTTC
.	TRBV7-9	many	TRBJ1-4	CASSSSGKLFF	TGTGCCAGCAGCAGCTCGGGGAAACTGTTTTTT
TRBD1	TRBV12-3/TRBV12-4	many	TRBJ1-2	CASSHKDRVNYGYTF	TGTGCCAGCAGCCATAAGGACAGGGTAAACTATGGCTACACCTTC
.	TRBV20-1	many	TRBJ2-1	CSARGAGNEQFF	TGCAGTGCTAGGGGGGCGGGGAATGAGCAGTTCTTC
.	TRBV12-3/TRBV12-4	many	TRBJ1-1	CASSFRAEAFF	TGTGCCAGCAGTTTCAGGGCCGAAGCTTTCTTT
.	TRBV5-1	many	TRBJ2-1	CASSQEPGNNEQFF	TGCGCCAGCAGCCAGGAACCGGGGAACAATGAGCAGTTCTTC
.	TRBV7-8	.	TRBJ1-1	CASSLEPRGGTEAFF	TGTGCCAGCAGCCTAGAGCCCCGGGGCGGTACTGAAGCTTTCTTT
TRBD1	TRBV12-3/TRBV12-4	many	TRBJ1-5	CASSPGTANQPQHF	TGTGCCAGCAGCCCCGGGACAGCAAATCAGCCCCAGCATTTT
.	TRBV7-9	many	TRBJ2-7	CASSLAASEQYF	TGTGCCAGCAGCCTTGCCGCCTCCGAGCAGTACTTC
.	TRBV7-2	many	TRBJ2-2	CASSSSVRDIVGELFF	TGTGCCAGCAGCTCCTCAGTCAGGGACATAGTAGGGGAGCTGTTTTTT
.	TRBV7-2	many	TRBJ2-1	CASSFSRRWNEQFF	TGTGCCAGCAGCTTCAGCCGCCGGTGGAATGAGCAGTTCTTC
TRBD1	TRBV15	many	TRBJ2-1	CATSRGQGKQFF	TGTGCCACCAGCAGGGGACAGGGAAAGCAGTTCTTC
TRBD1	TRBV12-3/TRBV12-4	many	TRBJ1-3	CASSSGTVSGNTIYF	TGTGCCAGCAGTTCAGGGACAGTCTCTGGAAACACCATATATTTT
.	TRBV4-2	large	TRBJ2-1	CASSRLQGLDEQFF	TGTGCCAGCAGCCGGCTCCAGGGGCTGGATGAGCAGTTCTTC
.	TRBV2	few	TRBJ2-5	CASSEWPLQETQYF	TGTGCCAGCAGTGAATGGCCCCTACAAGAGACCCAGTACTTC
TRBD1	TRBV30	.	TRBJ1-3	CAWSLTGGSPGNTIYF	TGTGCCTGGAGTCTTACAGGGGGCAGTCCCGGAAACACCATATATTTT
TRBD1	TRBV29-1	many	TRBJ1-2	CSVEDGTGHGYTF	TGCAGCGTTGAAGATGGGACAGGGCATGGCTACACCTTC
.	TRBV3-1	many	TRBJ2-6	CASSRGGKIGANVLTF	TGTGCCAGCAGCCGAGGCGGGAAGATTGGGGCCAACGTCCTGACTTTC
TRBD2	TRBV12-3/TRBV12-4	many	TRBJ2-5	CASSLTSGSQETQYF	TGTGCCAGCAGTTTAACTAGCGGATCACAAGAGACCCAGTACTTC
TRBD1	TRBV2	many	TRBJ1-3	CASSSNRGSGNTIYF	TGTGCCAGCAGTTCAAACAGGGGCTCTGGAAACACCATATATTTT
TRBD2	TRBV7-6	many	TRBJ2-7	CASSAGTTYEQYF	TGTGCCAGCAGCGCCGGGACTACCTACGAGCAGTACTTC
.	TRBV3-1	many	TRBJ1-6	CASSHRDSSYNSPLHF	TGTGCCAGCAGCCATAGGGATTCCTCCTATAATTCACCCCTCCACTTT
.	TRBV4-2	many	TRBJ1-2	CASSQRKGTAVGYTF	TGTGCCAGCAGCCAACGGAAAGGGACGGCGGTAGGCTACACCTTC
.	TRBV15	many	TRBJ2-7	CATKPQTWGEQYF	TGTGCCACCAAACCCCAGACCTGGGGTGAGCAGTACTTC
.	TRBV6-5	many	TRBJ1-5	CASSPGVYSNQPQHF	TGTGCCAGCAGCCCGGGGGTATATAGCAATCAGCCCCAGCATTTT
.	TRBV7-2	many	TRBJ1-3	CASLFGYGPPSGNTIYF	TGTGCCAGCCTCTTTGGGTACGGGCCCCCCTCTGGAAACACCATATATTTT
.	TRBV20-1	many	TRBJ2-3	CSAIAGGSSTDTQYF	TGCAGTGCTATCGCAGGGGGGTCTAGCACAGATACGCAGTATTTT
.	TRBV6-5	many	TRBJ1-2	CASSRGGSLFGYGYTF	TGTGCCAGCAGCAGGGGTGGCAGTCTTTTTGGCTATGGCTACACCTTC
.	TRBV5-1	many	TRBJ1-5	CASSLGYKDGQPQHF	TGCGCCAGCAGCTTGGGGTATAAGGACGGTCAGCCCCAGCATTTT